Listed here is a single TCR beta chain. Lesional scalp tissue (obtained by punch biopsy) and peripheral blood were collected from alopecia areata patients. The sample originates from a study of CD8+ T cells in alopecia areata. Germline V CDR1 and CDR2: LNHNV, YYDKDF (reference sequence). The junction had 11 bases not matched to a gene; V was cut back by 6 bases and J by 6 bases. This CDR3 is built from 15 residues. As the sequencing template, cDNA was produced by extracting RNA and reverse transcribing it. Assay used: immunoSEQ multiplex PCR; TCRdb lists only in-frame clones, some missing. The repertoire holds 140,000 to 150,000 clones, with 40% to 65% as singletons.

The clonotype was recovered from a human donor with alopecia areata. The material was CD4+ T cells sorted from blood, obtained at week 0. The rearrangement uses TRBV15 and TRBJ2-7; TRBD2 matches 10 bases. CDR3 DNA sequence: TGTGCCACCAGTCGAGGAGACGCTAGCGGGAGCGAGCAGTACTTC. Its protein product is CATSRGDASGSEQYF. The whole variable domain, remainder taken from reference TRBV15 and TRBJ2-7, is DAMVIQNPRYQVTQFGKPVTLSCSQTLNHNVMYWYQQKSSQAPKLLFHYYDKDFNNEADTPDNFQSRRPNTSFCFLDIRSPGLGDTAMYLCATSRGDASGSEQYFGPGTRLTVT.